The TCR beta chain described here comes from a study of CD8+ T cells in alopecia areata. Background on the study: Treated patients were given oral tofacitinib, which was dosed at 5 to 10 mg twice daily.

With regard to this clone: The antigen is unknown.

Treatment described: oral pan-JAK inhibitor, 5-10 mg twice daily. The sorting of PBMCs gave CD4+ and CD8+ T cells. Overall study results and limits: Uncertainty about whether baseline CD8+ expansion is linked to response remains, with one nonresponder.

This CDR3 comprises 14 residues. Germline CDR1 is SQVTM and CDR2 is ANQGSEA. Trimming removed 6 bases at V and 3 bases at J, with 18 bases between. Following extraction, RNA underwent reverse transcription to cDNA, which served as the sequencing template. The table came from immunoSEQ multiplex PCR; TCRdb's copy has only in-frame clones and leaves some out. Found here are under 350,000 clones, 58% of them singletons; the top ten hold more than 1.5%. The chain uses TRBV29-1 and TRBJ2-7; a weak D match, TRBD2 (5 bases). The source is a human donor with alopecia areata. The specimen was CD4+ T cells sorted from blood, collected at week 24, from a patient treated with tofacitinib. The CDR3 sequence: CSVARTPADYEQYF. CDR3 coding DNA: TGCAGCGTCGCTCGGACTCCCGCTGACTACGAGCAGTACTTC.